A single sample gave rise to the 8 T cell receptor beta chains below, sequenced in a study of T-cell reconstitution after alpha-beta-depleted transplantation in children. Preparation of the TCRbeta library involved a method that used unique molecular identifiers. TCRdb used MiXCR to reprocess the PCR reads, holding one entry per CDR3 protein. This sample has approximately 630,000 distinct CDR3 sequences, with under 15% found just once. Sequencing was performed on PBMCs, taken before TCRalphabeta/CD19-depleted stem cell transplant. Every receptor here comes from a girl aged 2-10 years with congenital amegakaryocytic thrombocytopenia, due to receive a stem cell transplant.

This clonotype was seen a few times. A read error may account for a junction end that differs from germline. The chain has TRBV3-1 and TRBJ2-2; 8 bases are shared with TRBD2. The germline V gene has CDR1 LGHDT and CDR2 YNNKEL (reference sequence). This CDR3 spans 18 amino acids. CDR3 residues: CATSQDIGGLAHTGELFF. CDR3 DNA sequence: TGTGCCACCAGCCAAGATATAGGCGGACTAGCACACACCGGGGAGCTGTTTTTT.

This clonotype was observed a handful of times. The chain combines TRBV25-1 with TRBJ2-3, with D uncertain. The CDR3 contains 16 residues. V dropped 1 base and J dropped 2 bases, with 13 bases sitting between them. Germline CDR1 reads MGHDK; CDR2 reads SYGVNS. CDR3 bases: TGTGCCAGCAGTGAATCGGCAGGACGCCTCACAGATACGCAGTATTTT. This sequence encodes CASSESAGRLTDTQYF.

There are a few counts of this clonotype. For the CDR3, the DNA is TGTGCCAGCAGTTTACCACAGCCGAACACTGAAGCTTTCTTT. This sequence encodes CASSLPQPNTEAFF. The chain links TRBV28 to TRBJ1-1; no definite D call. V was pared by 2 bases and J by 1 base, with 8 bases between. The CDR3 is 14 amino acids. The germline CDR1 and CDR2 sequences are MDHEN and SYDVKM.

The chain recombines TRBV6-4 with TRBJ2-3, with 7 bases fitting TRBD2. Trimming removed 4 bases from V and 1 base from J; junction bases left unmatched: 14. This CDR3 comprises 18 residues. Germline CDR1 is MRHNA and CDR2 is SNTAGT. The CDR3 region has the DNA TGTGCCAGCAGTGGTCCGACTAGCTGGAGGGGACGCACAGATACGCAGTATTTT. Its translation is CASSGPTSWRGRTDTQYF.

The table lists this clonotype with many counts. This chain joins TRBV5-1 and TRBJ2-1, with D possibly matching TRBD2 (6 bases). CDR1 is SGHRS, CDR2 YFSETQ, per germline. There are 15 residues in the CDR3. Deletions cut 7 bases from V and 12 bases from J, with 26 bases between. The CDR3 spells CASATGTPLSKVQFF. CDR3 nucleotide sequence: TGCGCCAGCGCGACCGGGACTCCTTTATCCAAAGTGCAGTTCTTC.

The table lists this clonotype with many counts. The chain combines TRBV7-8 with TRBJ2-2; no firm D call. The CDR3 length is 13 residues. The V and J ends lost 5 bases and 3 bases respectively, with 7 bases between them. Germline CDR1 is SGHVS and CDR2 is FQNEAQ. CDR3 sequence reads: CASSPEYTGELFF. CDR3 in DNA: TGTGCCAGCAGCCCCGAATACACCGGGGAGCTGTTTTTT.

This clonotype was recorded many times. The rearrangement uses TRBV7-8 and TRBJ2-5, with D perhaps matching TRBD1 (5 bases). Germline CDR1 reads SGHVS; CDR2 reads FQNEAQ. CDR3 size: 14 residues. The V end was cut by 0 bases, the J end by 0 bases, with 5 bases between. The CDR3: CASSLADNQETQYF. The CDR3 nucleotides read TGTGCCAGCAGCTTAGCGGACAACCAAGAGACCCAGTACTTC.

The DNA for the CDR3 is TGCAGTGCTGCTGGGACTATCAACAATGAGCAGTTCTTC. The encoded protein is CSAAGTINNEQFF. J is TRBJ2-1 and V is TRBV20-1, with 7 bases lining up with TRBD2. The V gene end was trimmed by 5 bases and the J gene end by 5 bases; junction bases not matched to a gene: 6. From germline, CDR1 is DFQATT and CDR2 SNEGSKA (reference sequence). The CDR3 extends over 13 amino acids.